These 23 T cell receptor beta chains came from one sample sequenced in a study of T-cell reconstitution after alpha-beta-depleted transplantation in children (dated by TCRdb to the mid-2010s). Library preparation was by PCR. The sequencer listed for this sample is Illumina HiSeq 2500. TCR library preparation used molecular barcoding, with unique molecular identifiers applied to normalize quantification of the TCRbeta repertoire. The public reads were run again by TCRdb, first through fastp at Q25 and then through MiXCR, and only productive beta chains were kept. A single entry per CDR3 protein holds the most common genes and DNA from its merged rows. Counted in this sample were hundreds of thousands of distinct CDR3 sequences; 10% to 15% of them appeared once. Around 2% of the sample comes from the top ten. The sample's treatment or condition label, in plain terms: allogeneic hematopoietic cell transplantation with graft depleted of TCRalphabeta T cells and CD19 B cells.

Sequences were derived from PBMCs, mostly from graft donor cells, sampled 360 days after TCRalphabeta/CD19-depleted stem cell transplant. The source is a male patient aged 10 to 17 who had a stem cell transplant for acute myeloid leukemia, so the T cells may come from the graft donor.

The rearrangement joins TRBV4-2 to TRBJ2-2, with D maybe TRBD2 (5 bases). Germline values: CDR1 LGHNA, CDR2 YNFKEQ. Deletions cut 2 bases from V and 3 bases from J, with 13 bases between. The CDR3 is made up of 16 amino acids. The CDR3 nucleotides are TGTGCCAGCAGCCAACGTGAGAGCGGATACACCGGGGAGCTGTTTTTT. Translating gives CASSQRESGYTGELFF.

CDR3 in amino acids: CASSLEGRGVSTDTQYF. CDR3 bases: TGCGCCAGCAGCCTAGAAGGGCGCGGAGTCAGCACAGATACGCAGTATTTT. The chain couples TRBV4-3 to TRBJ2-3; no reliable D call. V was trimmed by 4 bases and J by 0 bases, leaving 17 bases between them. Germline assignment: CDR1 LGHNA and CDR2 YSLEER. This CDR3 region has 17 residues.

CDR3 residues: CASSLASGGGIDEQYF. The CDR3, as DNA: TGTGCCAGCAGTTTAGCTAGCGGAGGAGGCATCGACGAGCAGTACTTC. V is TRBV12-3 or TRBV12-4 and J is TRBJ2-7, with D possibly TRBD2 on 6 matching bases. V dropped 0 bases and J dropped 5 bases, with 17 bases sitting between them. The CDR3 runs 16 residues.

The chain joins TRBV4-3 to TRBJ2-4; D is possibly TRBD1 (6 bases). Germline V gene data show CDR1 as LGHNA and CDR2 as YSLEER. V was pared by 0 bases and J by 0 bases, with 18 bases between. This CDR3 has 19 amino acids. CDR3 region: CASSQDMRQGPVAKNIQYF. Here the CDR3 DNA reads TGCGCCAGCAGCCAAGACATGCGGCAGGGGCCCGTAGCCAAAAACATTCAGTACTTC.

This clonotype was recorded at least ten times. V usage is TRBV9 and J usage is TRBJ2-6; D remains ambiguous. Trimming stripped 0 bases from V and 1 base from J, with 14 bases between. The CDR3 is 18 residues long. Germline values: CDR1 SGDLS, CDR2 YYNGEE. In DNA, the CDR3 is TGTGCCAGCAGCGTAGCTAATCTGTATTCGTCTGGGGCCAACGTCCTGACTTTC. It is translated as CASSVANLYSSGANVLTF.

The rearrangement links TRBV11-2 to TRBJ1-5; D unclear. Germline values: CDR1 SGHAT, CDR2 FQNNGV. This CDR3 is 16 amino acids long. Trimming took 0 bases from V and 7 from J, leaving 16 bases between them. The CDR3, as DNA: TGTGCCAGCAGCTTAGACCACGTGCGATTTGGACAGCCCCAGCATTTT. Translating it yields CASSLDHVRFGQPQHF.

On this clonotype itself: With a much larger clone just one base away, this may be a read error. The rearrangement links TRBV12-5 to TRBJ2-1; TRBD2 aligns across 9 bases. The V gene end was trimmed by 4 bases and the J gene end by 3 bases; junction bases not matched to a gene: 7. Germline CDR1 is LGHNT and CDR2 is FRNRAP. This CDR3 is 16 amino acids long. The CDR3 DNA follows: TGTGCTAGTGGTTCACGGCGGGAGGGCCACTACAATGAGCAGTTCTTC. Translated, it gives CASGSRREGHYNEQFF.

This clonotype was seen many times. The V gene is TRBV12-3 or TRBV12-4, the J gene TRBJ2-1; 8 nucleotides line up with TRBD2. J was trimmed by 0 bases and V by 6 bases; bases with no gene match: 7. This CDR3 comprises 16 residues. The CDR3 here is CASRRIAGGSYNEQFF. The DNA of the CDR3 is TGTGCCAGCAGACGAATTGCGGGGGGCTCCTACAATGAGCAGTTCTTC.

DNA of the CDR3: TGCGCCAGCAGCTTGAAGGCAGGGGCCCGAGGGGAGCAGTACTTC. Its protein product is CASSLKAGARGEQYF. The gene calls are TRBV5-1 and TRBJ2-7; tentative D call: TRBD1 (6 bases). Germline CDR1 SGHRS, CDR2 YFSETQ. Trimming shortened V by 1 base and J by 7 bases, and 18 bases separated the two germline ends. The CDR3 contains 15 residues.

The chain couples TRBV25-1 to TRBJ2-7; 12 bases map to TRBD2. In germline, CDR1 is MGHDK, CDR2 SYGVNS. The CDR3 sequence is 14 residues long. V shed 8 bases, J shed 3 bases, and the junction held 5 bases outside the gene matches. CDR3 amino acids: CASPPGLAGYEQYF. CDR3 bases: TGTGCCAGCCCTCCGGGACTAGCGGGCTACGAGCAGTACTTC.

The table lists this clonotype with many counts. This sequence joins TRBV7-6 and TRBJ2-7; TRBD2 matches 10 bases. The CDR3 is 15 residues long. Germline CDR1 SGHVS, CDR2 FNYEAQ. V shed 5 bases, J shed 0 bases, and the junction held 4 bases outside the gene matches. CDR3 nucleotides: TGTGCCAGCAGCCCACTAGCGGGAAGCTCCTACGAGCAGTACTTC. The encoded protein is CASSPLAGSSYEQYF.

This clonotype appeared many times. The chain has TRBV29-1 and TRBJ2-7; 15 bases agree with TRBD2. J gave up 7 bases and V 6 bases, and 13 bases lay outside the gene matches. Germline V gives CDR1 SQVTM, CDR2 ANQGSEA. The length of the CDR3 is 16 residues. The CDR3 DNA is TGCAGCGTGGAGGGACTAGCGGGAGGCCGGGGTTGGGAGCAGTACTTC. It codes for CSVEGLAGGRGWEQYF.

V usage is TRBV7-8 and J usage is TRBJ1-5, with D hard to call. There are 15 residues in the CDR3. From germline, CDR1 is SGHVS and CDR2 FQNEAQ. V lost 0 bases and J 10 bases, leaving 16 bases between the germline ends. CDR3 sequence reads: CASSLARRVLEPQHF. Written as DNA, the CDR3 is TGTGCCAGCAGCTTAGCGCGAAGGGTTCTAGAACCCCAGCATTTT.

This clonotype was picked up a small number of times. V and J are TRBV28 and TRBJ2-7; 14 nucleotides match TRBD2. The CDR3 extends over 15 amino acids. After removal of 6 bases from V and 1 base from J, the junction contained 2 bases not matched to a gene. The germline gives CDR1 MDHEN, CDR2 SYDVKM. The CDR3 coding sequence is TGTGCCAGCAGGCGGACTAGCGGGAGGTCCTACGAGCAGTACTTC. It codes for CASRRTSGRSYEQYF.

This clonotype was counted many times. This chain uses TRBV7-8 with TRBJ2-7; perhaps TRBD2 as D (6 bases). V lost 4 bases and J lost 5, with 18 bases in between. The CDR3 consists of 15 residues. Germline V gives CDR1 SGHVS, CDR2 FQNEAQ. CDR3 sequence (DNA): TGTGCCAGCAGCTGGATAGCGGCCTATGGCCACGAGCAGTACTTC. Protein sequence: CASSWIAAYGHEQYF. The variable domain in full, completed from reference TRBV7-8 and TRBJ2-7, reads GAGVSQSPRYKVAKRGQDVALRCDPISGHVSLFWYQQALGQGPEFLTYFQNEAQLDKSGLPSDRFFAERPEGSVSTLKIQRTQQEDSAVYLCASSWIAAYGHEQYFGPGTRLTVT.

V usage is TRBV12-3 or TRBV12-4 and J usage is TRBJ2-5; 9 nucleotides line up with TRBD2. V was clipped by 8 bases and J by 4 bases; unmatched bases: 8. There are 14 residues in the CDR3. This CDR3 reads CASYYSGRRETQYF. The CDR3 DNA sequence: TGTGCCAGCTATTATAGCGGGAGACGAGAGACCCAGTACTTC.

This clonotype was counted many times. The rearrangement joins TRBV24-1 to TRBJ2-7; 8 bases are shared with TRBD2. Trimming removed 4 bases from V and 5 bases from J; junction bases left unmatched: 9. The CDR3 is 15 amino acids. Germline assignment: CDR1 KGHDR and CDR2 SFDVKD. CDR3: CATSDTGTRVHEQYF. The CDR3 nucleotides read TGTGCCACCAGTGACACCGGGACTAGAGTCCACGAGCAGTACTTC.

This sequence joins TRBV19 and TRBJ2-7; no clear D gene. CDR1 and CDR2 from the germline V gene are LNHDA and SQIVND (reference sequence). The CDR3 sequence is 14 residues long. V lost 4 bases and J lost 2, with 12 bases in between. The CDR3 sequence is CASSKWQSPYEQYF. The CDR3 nucleotides are TGTGCCAGTAGTAAGTGGCAGAGCCCCTACGAGCAGTACTTC.

The chain is built from TRBV29-1 and TRBJ2-3, with D hard to call. V lost 7 bases and J lost 0, with 14 bases in between. This CDR3 comprises 14 residues. CDR1 is SQVTM and CDR2 is ANQGSEA in the germline V gene. CDR3 sequence reads: CSGAAGTSTDTQYF. The CDR3 DNA is TGCAGCGGGGCAGCCGGTACTAGCACAGATACGCAGTATTTT.

There are a few counts of this clonotype. V usage is TRBV29-1 and J usage is TRBJ2-7; TRBD1 matches at 7 bases. With V trimmed by 6 bases and J by 2 bases, 10 bases remained unmatched. From germline, CDR1 is SQVTM and CDR2 ANQGSEA. The CDR3 spans 14 residues. The CDR3: CSVTRQGSPYEQYF. The DNA of the CDR3 is TGCAGCGTCACAAGACAGGGTTCCCCCTACGAGCAGTACTTC.

V and J are TRBV7-6 and TRBJ2-5; 9 nucleotides align to TRBD1. Germline assignment: CDR1 SGHVS and CDR2 FNYEAQ. This CDR3 has 13 amino acids. Losses at the gene ends were 9 bases for V and 5 bases for J; bases not matched to a gene: 7. For the CDR3, the DNA is TGTGCCAGTACTGGGGACAGGGTGGAGACCCAGTACTTC. Translating it yields CASTGDRVETQYF. The variable domain in full, with the rest retrieved from reference TRBV7-6 and TRBJ2-5, is GAGVSQSPRYKVTKRGQDVALRCDPISGHVSLYWYRQALGQGPEFLTYFNYEAQQDKSGLPNDRFSAERPEGSISTLTIQRTEQRDSAMYRCASTGDRVETQYFGPGTRLLVL.

This chain links TRBV18 with TRBJ2-1, with 7 bases fitting TRBD2. Germline lookup yields CDR1 KGHSH and CDR2 LQKENI. This CDR3 is built from 12 residues. V shed 3 bases, J shed 14 bases, and the junction held 7 bases outside the gene matches. Here the CDR3 reads CASSPVGGPEFF. CDR3 coding DNA: TGTGCCAGCTCACCGGTGGGAGGGCCCGAGTTCTTC.

This clonotype was observed many times. CDR3 in DNA: TGTGCCAGCAGTTGGACCGGCCTCCTCATGGAAGCTTTCTTT. Translating gives CASSWTGLLMEAFF. The chain links TRBV6-2 or TRBV6-3 to TRBJ1-1; D uncertain. This CDR3 is built from 14 residues. Germline CDR1 is MNHEY and CDR2 is SVGEGT. Trimming took 4 bases from V and 8 from J, leaving 17 bases between them.